One sample yielded the 5 T cell receptor beta chains listed below, sequenced in a study of control samples from healthy donors and cancer patients. Repertoires were generated with immunoSEQ multiplex PCR, while TCRdb's copy carries only in-frame clones and drops some. The sample holds under 200,000 clones, 90% to 95% seen once. The sample was PBMCs. These receptor sequences come from a man in his 60s with colorectal cancer.

The chain couples TRBV7-9 to TRBJ2-3; TRBD2 matches at 12 bases. Trimming removed 4 bases from V and 5 bases from J; junction bases left unmatched: 7. Germline V CDR1 and CDR2: SEHNR, FQNEAQ (reference sequence). This CDR3 is 16 amino acids long. The CDR3 DNA sequence: TGTGCCAGCAGCTCCGGACTAGCGGGGTGGGGAGATACGCAGTATTTT. Amino acids: CASSSGLAGWGDTQYF.

V and J are TRBV18 and TRBJ2-7; 9 nucleotides match TRBD1. The CDR3 length is 15 residues. The V and J ends lost 3 bases and 2 bases, in that order; junction bases with no gene match: 5. Looked up from germline, CDR1 is KGHSH and CDR2 is LQKENI. The CDR3 protein is CASSPGQGQAYEQYF. The CDR3, as DNA: TGTGCCAGCTCACCTGGACAGGGGCAAGCCTACGAGCAGTACTTC.

The V and J genes are TRBV9 and TRBJ2-3, with a tentative D call TRBD1 (5 bases). Germline V gives CDR1 SGDLS, CDR2 YYNGEE. The CDR3 is 17 residues long. Between the trimmed V and J ends, which lost 2 bases and 2 bases, there was a span of 18 bases. The CDR3 coding sequence is TGTGCCAGCAGCGTGTTACGTGGGGCGCTGGACACAGATACGCAGTATTTT. Translated: CASSVLRGALDTDTQYF.

This sequence joins TRBV5-6 and TRBJ2-7; 11 bases map to TRBD2. The CDR3 is 16 amino acids. The germline V gene has CDR1 SGHDT and CDR2 YYEEEE. V lost 3 bases, J lost 2 bases, and 7 bases stayed unmatched. This CDR3 is CASSSVLAGGAYEQYF. CDR3 nucleotides: TGTGCCAGCAGCTCAGTCCTAGCGGGGGGAGCCTACGAGCAGTACTTC.

The chain is built from TRBV5-4 and TRBJ2-5, with D unresolved. V lost 2 bases and J lost 1, with 9 bases in between. Germline CDR1 and CDR2: SGHNT and YYREEE (reference sequence). The CDR3 runs 14 residues. DNA of the CDR3: TGTGCCAGCAGCTTTGAGACTTCCCAAGAGACCCAGTACTTC. It encodes CASSFETSQETQYF.